The next 5 T cell receptor beta chains were all read from a single sample in a study of vaccination effects on CD4 cells after COVID-19. These receptors' antigens are unknown. The method was immunoSEQ multiplex PCR; TCRdb's version includes in-frame clones alone and lacks a portion of them. The sample holds roughly 50,000 clones, 75% to 80% seen once. Sequencing followed a ViraFEST assay step that expanded antigen-specific CD4+ T cells with viral peptide pools. Culture proceeded for 10 days, and CD4+ T cells were then isolated. People in the vaccine group had not been infected with SARS-CoV-2 before, and their nucleocapsid antibodies were negative. The sample in question was CD4+ T cells from PBMCs cultured with HCoV-OC43 spike peptides, obtained before COVID-19 vaccination. This sample's subset: HCoV-OC43 spike overlapping peptide pool stimulation. Receptors were obtained from a human donor who received a COVID-19 vaccine.

The CDR3 DNA reads as TGCGCCAGCAGGGAAACTAGCGGGGTAGGAGATACGCAGTATTTT. Translated, it gives CASRETSGVGDTQYF. The chain employs TRBV10-1 and TRBJ2-3; 10 bases align to TRBD2. Germline-derived CDR1 and CDR2 are WNHNN and SYGVQD (reference sequence). The CDR3 is made up of 15 amino acids. Trimming cost V 6 bases and J 5 bases; bases outside gene matches: 8.

This clone was counted only a few times. The chain links TRBV5-1 to TRBJ1-2, with 11 bases fitting TRBD1. CDR3 length: 16 residues. V shed 4 bases, J shed 3 bases, and the junction held 8 bases outside the gene matches. Germline CDR1 SGHRS, CDR2 YFSETQ. The chain's CDR3 is CASSPRTGGAYYGYTF. CDR3 in DNA: TGCGCCAGCAGCCCCAGGACAGGGGGCGCTTACTATGGCTACACCTTC.

This chain joins TRBV7-2 and TRBJ2-5; 7 positions match TRBD2. J gave up 1 base and V 5 bases, and 1 base lay outside the gene matches. Germline CDR1 reads SGHTA; CDR2 reads FQGNSA. This CDR3 region has 13 residues. DNA of the CDR3: TGTGCCAGCAGCAGCGGGGCCCAAGAGACCCAGTACTTC. Its protein is CASSSGAQETQYF.

This chain joins TRBV21-1 and TRBJ2-7; the D call TRBD1 from the table was never checked on the DNA. TRBV21-1 is deemed a pseudogene. This CDR3 has 16 residues. CDR3: CASSLKTGLGNYEQYV. In DNA, the CDR3 is TGTGCCAGCAGCCTCAAGACAGGTCTTGGAAACTACGAGCAGTACGTC.

The rearrangement links TRBV5-1 to TRBJ2-5, with 7 bases matching TRBD1. CDR1 is SGHRS, CDR2 YFSETQ, per germline. This CDR3 is built from 13 residues. V was pared by 8 bases and J by 2 bases, with 6 bases of the junction left unmatched. The CDR3, as DNA: TGCGCCAGTAGGCCGGGACAGCAAGAGACCCAGTACTTC. Residues: CASRPGQQETQYF.